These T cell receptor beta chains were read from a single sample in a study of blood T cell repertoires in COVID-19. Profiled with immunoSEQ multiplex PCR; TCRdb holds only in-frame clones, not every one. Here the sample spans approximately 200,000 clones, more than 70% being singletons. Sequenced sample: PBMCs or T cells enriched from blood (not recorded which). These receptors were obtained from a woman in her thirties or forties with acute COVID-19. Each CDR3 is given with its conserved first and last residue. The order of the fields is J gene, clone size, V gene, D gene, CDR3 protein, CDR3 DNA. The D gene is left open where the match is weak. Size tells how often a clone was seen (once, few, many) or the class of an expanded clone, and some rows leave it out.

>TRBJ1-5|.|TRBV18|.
CASSPQLYSNQPQHF
TGTGCCAGCTCACCTCAACTGTATAGCAATCAGCCCCAGCATTTT
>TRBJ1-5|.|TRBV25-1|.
CASRAWGGNQPQHF
TGTGCCAGCAGAGCGTGGGGAGGCAATCAGCCCCAGCATTTT
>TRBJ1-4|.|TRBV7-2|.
CASSLGPGGNEKLFF
TGTGCCAGCAGCTTAGGTCCGGGAGGAAATGAAAAACTGTTTTTT
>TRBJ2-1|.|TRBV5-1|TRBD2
CASSLSPTGGYEQFF
TGCGCCAGCAGCTTGAGTCCGACCGGGGGGTATGAGCAGTTCTTC
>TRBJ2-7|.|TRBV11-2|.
CASSAGWEKGREQYF
TGTGCCAGCAGCGCAGGGTGGGAAAAAGGGCGGGAGCAGTACTTC
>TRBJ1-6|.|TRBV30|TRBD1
CAWSAWFQTGSLSSSLHF
TGTGCCTGGAGTGCCTGGTTCCAGACAGGGTCCCTCTCTTCTTCCCTCCACTTT
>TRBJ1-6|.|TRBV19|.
CASSIVEGNNSPLHF
TGTGCCAGTAGTATAGTGGAGGGGAATAATTCACCCCTCCACTTT
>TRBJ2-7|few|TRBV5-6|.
CASSLEDVGLNEQYF
TGTGCCAGCAGCTTGGAGGACGTGGGACTCAACGAGCAGTACTTC
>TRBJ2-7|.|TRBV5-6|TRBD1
CASSPPGGDRTYEQYF
TGTGCCAGCAGCCCCCCAGGGGGAGACAGAACCTACGAGCAGTACTTC
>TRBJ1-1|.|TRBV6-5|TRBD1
CASSLDRGKTEAFF
TGTGCCAGCAGTTTGGACAGGGGAAAAACTGAAGCTTTCTTT
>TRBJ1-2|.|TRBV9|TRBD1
CASSEGLGQGYGYTF
TGTGCCAGCAGCGAGGGCCTGGGACAGGGATATGGCTACACCTTC
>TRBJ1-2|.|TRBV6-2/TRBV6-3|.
CASSTAQGHRYGYTF
TGTGCCAGCAGTACTGCCCAGGGACACCGCTATGGCTACACCTTC
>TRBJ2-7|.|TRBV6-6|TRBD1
CASTTPGTGGHEQYF
TGTGCCAGCACTACCCCCGGGACAGGGGGCCACGAGCAGTACTTC
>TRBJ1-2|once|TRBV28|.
CASSGTSANYGYTF
TGTGCCAGCAGCGGGACATCCGCTAACTATGGCTACACCTTC
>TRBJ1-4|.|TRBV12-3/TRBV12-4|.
CASSFYSEKLFF
TGTGCCAGCAGTTTCTATAGTGAAAAACTGTTTTTT
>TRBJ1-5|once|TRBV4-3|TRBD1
CASSLSAGTGNQPQHF
TGCGCCAGCAGCCTTTCCGCCGGGACAGGGAATCAGCCCCAGCATTTT
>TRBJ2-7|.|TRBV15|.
CATSNPGTPSYEQYF
TGTGCCACCAGCAACCCAGGCACCCCCTCCTACGAGCAGTACTTC
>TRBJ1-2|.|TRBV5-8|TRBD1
CASSHGQGLNYGYTF
TGTGCCAGCAGCCACGGACAGGGATTGAACTATGGCTACACCTTC
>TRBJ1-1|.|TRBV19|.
CASAMNTEAFF
TGTGCCTCAGCGATGAACACTGAAGCTTTCTTT
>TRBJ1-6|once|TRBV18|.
CASSPAGAYNSPLHF
TGTGCCAGCTCACCGGCGGGGGCCTATAATTCACCCCTCCACTTT
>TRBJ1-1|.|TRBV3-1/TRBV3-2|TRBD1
CASSRDNRGNTEAFF
TGTGCCAGCAGCCGCGACAACAGGGGTAACACTGAAGCTTTCTTT
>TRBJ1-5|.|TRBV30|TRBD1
CAWSLPTGDSNQPQHF
TGTGCCTGGAGTTTACCGACAGGGGATAGCAATCAGCCCCAGCATTTT
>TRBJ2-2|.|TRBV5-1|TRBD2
CASSPAGGRGGTGELFF
TGCGCCAGCAGCCCCGCGGGCGGGAGAGGTGGCACCGGGGAGCTGTTTTTT
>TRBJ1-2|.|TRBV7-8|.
CASSPGYYGYTF
TGTGCCAGCAGCCCAGGGTACTATGGCTACACCTTC
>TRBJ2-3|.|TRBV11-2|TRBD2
CASSLSGGSANTQYF
TGTGCCAGCAGCTTATCAGGCGGGAGCGCGAATACGCAGTATTTT
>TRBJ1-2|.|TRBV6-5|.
CASSYIDTYYGYTF
TGTGCCAGCAGTTACATAGACACCTACTATGGCTACACCTTC
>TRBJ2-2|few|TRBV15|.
CATSRDLGPGELFF
TGTGCCACCAGCAGAGATTTGGGGCCCGGGGAGCTGTTTTTT
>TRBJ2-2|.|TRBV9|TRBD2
CASSAISGGYTGELFF
TGTGCCAGCAGCGCCATTAGCGGGGGGTACACCGGGGAGCTGTTTTTT
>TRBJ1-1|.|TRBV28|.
CASSLGRRAEAFF
TGTGCCAGCAGTCTGGGGCGGAGGGCTGAAGCTTTCTTT
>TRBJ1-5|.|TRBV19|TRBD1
CASSDRGIGQPQHF
TGTGCCAGTTCGGACAGGGGAATTGGTCAGCCCCAGCATTTT
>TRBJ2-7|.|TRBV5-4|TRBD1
CASSNDPGTGGLEQYF
TGTGCCAGCAGCAACGATCCCGGGACAGGGGGGCTCGAGCAGTACTTC
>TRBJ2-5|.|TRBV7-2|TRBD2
CASSRGLSETQYF
TGTGCCAGCAGCCGGGGACTATCTGAGACCCAGTACTTC
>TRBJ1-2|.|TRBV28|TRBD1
CASSGADRLYGYTF
TGTGCCAGCAGTGGCGCGGACAGGCTCTATGGCTACACCTTC
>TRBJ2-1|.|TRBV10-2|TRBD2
CASSSRTSGRKVEQFF
TGCGCCAGCAGTTCACGGACTAGCGGGAGGAAGGTTGAGCAGTTCTTC
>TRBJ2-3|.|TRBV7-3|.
CASSPNRVTSPTDTQYF
TGTGCCAGCAGCCCCAATCGGGTCACTTCCCCCACAGATACGCAGTATTTT
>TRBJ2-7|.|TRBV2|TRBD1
CASNPRQGDYEQYF
TGTGCCAGCAACCCCAGACAGGGGGACTACGAGCAGTACTTC
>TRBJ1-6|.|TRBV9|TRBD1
CASSSRQGDSPLHF
TGTGCCAGCAGCTCAAGACAGGGCGATTCACCCCTCCACTTT
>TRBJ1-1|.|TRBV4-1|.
CASSHTTGISTEAFF
TGCGCCAGCAGCCATACCACAGGGATCTCCACTGAAGCTTTCTTT
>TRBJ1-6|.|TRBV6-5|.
CASSYKEKGDSPLHF
TGTGCCAGCAGTTATAAGGAGAAGGGAGACTCACCCCTCCACTTT
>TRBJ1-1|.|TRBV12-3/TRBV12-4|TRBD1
CASTRTGTEAFF
TGTGCCAGCACCCGGACAGGGACTGAAGCTTTCTTT
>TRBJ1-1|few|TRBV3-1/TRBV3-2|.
CASSQVVAGTAGTEAFF
TGTGCCAGCAGCCAAGTTGTGGCAGGGACTGCAGGAACTGAAGCTTTCTTT
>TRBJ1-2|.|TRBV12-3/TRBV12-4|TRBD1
CASTRGPGGGYTF
TGTGCCAGCACCAGGGGGCCAGGTGGTGGCTACACCTTC
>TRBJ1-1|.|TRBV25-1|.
CASSETGGVTEAFF
TGTGCCAGCAGTGAAACTGGGGGGGTCACTGAAGCTTTCTTT
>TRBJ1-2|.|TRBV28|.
CASSRPPSGVGYTF
TGTGCCAGCAGCCGCCCCCCGTCCGGGGTGGGCTACACCTTC